The TCR beta chain under discussion was sequenced for a study of blood T cell repertoires in COVID-19 (dated by TCRdb to about 2020). Regarding the research as a whole: The collaborator samples originated in the United States, Italy and Spain and spanned the acute and convalescent phases of COVID-19. The repertoires were made available in a free public database intended to serve as a resource for research on the immune response to SARS-CoV-2. Subjects who had been exposed to COVID-19, were actively infected with it, or had recovered from it provided the deeply sampled blood TCRbeta repertoires that made up the dataset. Where available, HLA class I and class II types were obtained from metadata supplied by the sample provider rather than from assay-based typing. The material from the prospective study consisted of cDNA or gDNA derived from T cells, B-cell-depleted T cells, or PBMCs. A de-identified subject ID, COVID-19 status, age in years and sex were almost always included in the sample metadata. The samples were drawn from the first 160 participants of the ongoing ImmuneRACE study and from some 1,300 subjects provided by 6 global collaborators.

Collaborating institutions collected whole blood in K2EDTA tubes following their own protocols. For TCRbeta analysis, collaborator samples were shipped as frozen whole blood, as isolated PBMCs, or as DNA extracted from either sample type. TCRbeta CDR3 regions were amplified from genomic DNA using the immunoSEQ Assay, a bias-controlled multiplex PCR. For the original study's pipeline: Within the assay, amplification of reference gene primers was used to estimate how many nucleated cells each sample contained. To quantify the absolute abundance of each unique TCRbeta CDR3 rearrangement, sequence reads were collapsed and filtered. For each sample, productive Simpson clonality was calculated by taking the square root of Simpson's diversity index across productive rearrangements. What TCRdb holds here is the immuneACCESS table cut down to in-frame rearrangements. Part of the clones is not present; checked against another copy, under half of the missing clones reflect an unresolved V gene, and the others are unexplained. V and J calls plus clone size are reproduced from that table; the DNA served to infer D and trimming. A total of around 300,000 clones appear in this sample, around 86% of them only once. The ten largest clonotypes hold roughly 2.2% of the sample.

Overall results and qualifications from the work: The amount of clinical and demographic metadata varied by source and participant and was provided uncurated.

As concerns this clone: Its antigen specificity is not known. No base quality information exists; no much larger clone differs at one position.

Sequencing input: peripheral blood. The sequence was obtained from a man aged 50 to 60 with acute or convalescent COVID-19.

The sequenced DNA is TGTGCCAGCAGCTTGAAGGACAGGGACTACACAGATACGCAGTATTTT. Translated, it reads CASSLKDRDYTDTQYF. Recombination connected TRBV5-4 to TRBJ2-3; TRBD1 might be the D gene, on 8 matching bases. The CDR3 runs 16 amino acids, cysteine and phenylalanine included. CDR3 DNA is the only sequence kept; it has 48 bases, read in frame from the first base. Trimming costs V 1 base and J 2 bases, and their ends lie 14 bases apart. CDR1 SGHNT and CDR2 YYREEE are derived from the germline V gene (reference sequence).